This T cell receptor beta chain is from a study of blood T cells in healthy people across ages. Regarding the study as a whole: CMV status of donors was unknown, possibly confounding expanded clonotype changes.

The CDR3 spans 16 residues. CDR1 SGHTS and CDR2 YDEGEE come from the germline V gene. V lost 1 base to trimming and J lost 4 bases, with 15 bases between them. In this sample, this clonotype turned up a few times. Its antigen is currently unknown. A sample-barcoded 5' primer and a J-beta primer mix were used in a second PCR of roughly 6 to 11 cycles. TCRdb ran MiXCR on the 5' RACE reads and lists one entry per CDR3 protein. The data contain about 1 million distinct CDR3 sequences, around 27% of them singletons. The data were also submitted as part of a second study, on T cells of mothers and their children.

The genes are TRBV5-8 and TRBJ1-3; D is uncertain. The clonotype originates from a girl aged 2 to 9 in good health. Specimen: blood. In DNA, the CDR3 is TGTGCCAGCAGCTTGAACCCGGGAGTGAGAGGAAACACCATATATTTT. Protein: CASSLNPGVRGNTIYF.